One and the same sample provided the 2 T cell receptor beta chains below, sequenced in a study of T-cell memory formation after mild COVID-19. TCRdb re-called the 5' RACE reads with MiXCR, one entry per CDR3 protein. The table shows over 120,000 distinct CDR3 sequences, with under 30% occurring only once. The sequenced sample was PBMCs or a T cell subset sorted from them (not recorded which). The origin of the receptors is an adult woman who had mild COVID-19 (a few samples of this study predate the infection). Cell type and time point are not known.

This clonotype showed up just a few times. The chain uses TRBV5-6 and TRBJ2-1; D not certain. Germline CDR1 SGHDT, CDR2 YYEEEE. V was pared by 0 bases and J by 6 bases, with 10 bases between. This CDR3 is 14 amino acids long. This chain's CDR3 is CASSLGYGGNEQFF. The CDR3 coding sequence is TGTGCCAGCAGCTTGGGTTACGGTGGCAATGAGCAGTTCTTC.

This clonotype was found a few times. The V gene is TRBV4-1, the J gene TRBJ1-6; TRBD1 aligns across 7 bases. Trimming took 0 bases from V and 3 from J; bases not matched to a gene: 8. Germline V CDR1 and CDR2: MGHRA, YSYEKL. CDR3 length: 18 residues. CDR3 in amino acids: CASSQEYERDSYNSPLHF. In DNA form, the CDR3 reads TGCGCCAGCAGCCAAGAATACGAACGGGACAGCTATAATTCACCCCTCCACTTT.